The 16 T cell receptor beta chains below were found in one sample sequenced in a study of shared clonotypes between healthy human individuals. TCRdb keeps only in-frame clones here, not all; method: immunoSEQ multiplex PCR. The data contain 2 million to 2.5 million clones, 93% of them singletons. The sequenced sample was naive CD4+ T cells from PBMCs. Noted subset: CD45RA+ positively selected. These receptors came from a man between 18 and 29 years old in good health. Some clones in this sample may be carry-over from other donors' samples.

This chain uses TRBV28 with TRBJ1-1; TRBD1 matches 9 bases. The V gene end was trimmed by 8 bases and the J gene end by 5 bases; junction bases not matched to a gene: 12. The CDR3 covers 15 residues. Germline CDR1 is MDHEN and CDR2 is SYDVKM. The CDR3 reads CASLTGGAGGTEAFF. CDR3 in DNA: TGTGCCAGCCTTACAGGGGGCGCGGGAGGGACTGAAGCTTTCTTT.

This chain joins TRBV7-9 and TRBJ2-3; D is unclear. Between the trimmed V and J ends, which lost 5 bases and 5 bases, there was a span of 20 bases. The CDR3 consists of 16 residues. CDR1 and CDR2 from the germline V gene are SEHNR and FQNEAQ (reference sequence). The CDR3 DNA reads TGTGCCAGCAGCCCCCGCACCCCAAGGTGGGAAGATACGCAGTATTTT. Translation: CASSPRTPRWEDTQYF.

CDR3 amino acids: CASSPLLLWNTEAFF. DNA of the CDR3: TGTGCCAGCTCACCCCTCTTATTATGGAACACTGAAGCTTTCTTT. The chain links TRBV18 to TRBJ1-1; unclear D gene. V was trimmed by 3 bases and J by 1 base, leaving 12 bases between them. Germline-derived CDR1 and CDR2 are KGHSH and LQKENI. This CDR3 comprises 15 residues.

V gene TRBV30 combines with J gene TRBJ2-3; 14 bases agree with TRBD2. Germline CDR1 is GTSNPN and CDR2 is SVGIG (reference sequence). The CDR3 has 18 residues. V shed 1 base and J 4 bases; nucleotides not matched to a gene: 10. For the CDR3, the DNA is TGTGCCTGGAGTGCGCCTCCGGGACTAGCGGGAGAGGCAGATACGCAGTATTTT. It codes for CAWSAPPGLAGEADTQYF.

The rearrangement uses TRBV9 and TRBJ2-3, with D unresolved. Germline V CDR1 and CDR2: SGDLS, YYNGEE. The CDR3 is 14 residues long. V was clipped by 3 bases and J by 1 base, with 9 bases between them. The CDR3: CASSAVVGTDTQYF. For the CDR3, the DNA is TGTGCCAGCAGCGCCGTCGTGGGCACAGATACGCAGTATTTT.

V gene TRBV5-1 combines with J gene TRBJ2-2; D perhaps matches TRBD2 (5 bases). Germline CDR1 and CDR2: SGHRS and YFSETQ. There are 15 residues in the CDR3. V gave up 2 bases and J gave up 0 bases, with 8 bases separating them. The chain's CDR3 is CASSFWESNTGELFF. The CDR3, as DNA: TGCGCCAGCAGCTTTTGGGAGTCGAACACCGGGGAGCTGTTTTTT.

CDR3 sequence reads: CASSFLSDEQFF. CDR3 in DNA: TGTGCCAGCAGTTTTCTTTCTGATGAGCAGTTCTTC. The chain uses TRBV28 and TRBJ2-1; D gene uncertain. The germline V and J ends were trimmed by 3 bases and 8 bases, with 8 bases remaining between them. CDR3 length: 12 amino acids. Germline CDR1 MDHEN, CDR2 SYDVKM.

This chain joins TRBV19 and TRBJ1-3; D perhaps matches TRBD1 (5 bases). The CDR3 extends over 14 amino acids. The ends were cut back, 5 bases at V and 2 bases at J, with 10 bases in the middle. CDR1 and CDR2 from the germline V gene are LNHDA and SQIVND (reference sequence). The CDR3 is CASSLQGAGNTIYF. Here the CDR3 DNA reads TGTGCCAGTAGTCTCCAGGGAGCTGGAAACACCATATATTTT. Combining the CDR3 with reference TRBV19 and TRBJ1-3 gives the whole variable domain DGGITQSPKYLFRKEGQNVTLSCEQNLNHDAMYWYRQDPGQGLRLIYYSQIVNDFQKGDIAEGYSVSREKKESFPLTVTSAQKNPTAFYLCASSLQGAGNTIYFGEGSWLTVV.

The chain joins TRBV5-1 to TRBJ2-7; D is unresolved. The germline V gene has CDR1 SGHRS and CDR2 YFSETQ. This CDR3 is 14 amino acids long. Trimming stripped 6 bases from V and 0 bases from J, with 13 bases between. The CDR3 DNA follows: TGCGCCAGCATGAGGACGGCTAGCTCCTACGAGCAGTACTTC. The encoded protein is CASMRTASSYEQYF.

The genes are TRBV6-5 and TRBJ1-2; D remains ambiguous. CDR3 length: 15 amino acids. V lost 2 bases to trimming and J lost 5 bases, with 15 bases between them. Germline CDR1 is MNHEY and CDR2 is SVGAGI. The chain's CDR3 is CASSYQVEAPYGYTF. The CDR3 DNA sequence: TGTGCCAGCAGTTACCAGGTAGAAGCCCCGTATGGCTACACCTTC.

This rearrangement joins TRBV4-1 to TRBJ2-7; D call uncertain. The CDR3 length is 14 residues. Trimming pared 2 bases from V and 1 base from J, leaving 9 bases between. The germline V gene encodes CDR1 MGHRA and CDR2 YSYEKL. The CDR3 coding sequence is TGCGCCAGCAGCCAACCTACAAGGTCCTACGAGCAGTACTTC. Residues: CASSQPTRSYEQYF.

The V and J genes are TRBV11-2 and TRBJ2-1; 7 nucleotides agree with TRBD1. With V trimmed by 4 bases and J by 1 base, 4 bases remained unmatched. The germline gives CDR1 SGHAT, CDR2 FQNNGV. The CDR3 is 15 residues long. The CDR3 sequence: CASSSQGYSYNEQFF. As DNA, the CDR3 is TGTGCCAGCAGCTCACAGGGGTATTCCTACAATGAGCAGTTCTTC.

This sequence joins TRBV5-6 and TRBJ1-1; no reliable D call. V was shortened by 2 bases and J by 0 bases, with 14 bases between the two germline ends. CDR3 length: 16 amino acids. Germline V gene data show CDR1 as SGHDT and CDR2 as YYEEEE. CDR3 DNA sequence: TGTGCCAGCAGCTTCGGAGACCGGCTAATGAACACTGAAGCTTTCTTT. Amino acid sequence: CASSFGDRLMNTEAFF.

The chain uses TRBV19 and TRBJ1-2; the match to TRBD1 covers 9 bases. CDR1 and CDR2 from the germline V gene are LNHDA and SQIVND (reference sequence). The CDR3 totals 15 residues. V dropped 5 bases and J dropped 3; count of bases not matched to a gene: 7. CDR3 DNA: TGTGCCAGTAGTCCAGGACAGGGGTTGCACTATGGCTACACCTTC. Translating gives CASSPGQGLHYGYTF.

This clone was observed a few times. The chain couples TRBV2 to TRBJ1-5; perhaps TRBD1 as D (6 bases). Trimming stripped 8 bases from V and 1 base from J, with 12 bases between. The germline V gene has CDR1 SNHLY and CDR2 FYNNEI. The CDR3 extends over 14 amino acids. The CDR3 here is CASGGQLSNQPQHF. The CDR3 DNA reads as TGTGCCAGCGGAGGACAGCTAAGCAATCAGCCCCAGCATTTT.

The chain combines TRBV7-9 with TRBJ1-5; D gene unclear. Deletions cut 1 base from V and 2 bases from J, with 9 bases between. There are 15 residues in the CDR3. CDR1 and CDR2 (germline): SEHNR, FQNEAQ (reference sequence). The CDR3 nucleotides read TGTGCCAGCAGCTTAGAATCGGCTGGCAATCAGCCCCAGCATTTT. This translates into CASSLESAGNQPQHF.